This TCR beta chain comes out of a study of type 1 regulatory T cells. Study-level information: This in vitro CD4 product, T-allo10, is enriched for Tr1 cells and alloantigen-specific.

Comments on this clonotype: Its antigen is unknown.

TCRdb re-called the reads through MiXCR, storing one row per CDR3 protein. Of roughly 25,000 distinct CDR3 sequences in the sample, approximately 77% were seen once. The CDR3 is made up of 15 amino acids. Trimming cost V 2 bases and J 0 bases, with 6 bases left between them. The V gene's germline CDR1 is SGHNT and CDR2 YYREEE (reference sequence). The chain uses TRBV5-4 and TRBJ2-6; D remains ambiguous. The sequenced material came from cultured T cells, either the whole culture or a sorted T cell fraction (not recorded which). Subset specified: Tr1-enriched cell product generated in vitro against host alloantigens. The receptor was isolated from a human donor in good health. CDR3 nucleotide sequence: TGTGCCAGCAGCTTAGGGTACTCTGGGGCCAACGTCCTGACTTTC. Its protein is CASSLGYSGANVLTF.